This TCR beta chain appears in the sequencing data of a study of T cells expressing NK-cell markers (TCRdb year 2020). Turning to the overall study: TCR beta-chain repertoires were profiled in sorted CD3+CD56+NKG2C+, CD3+CD56+NKG2C- and CD3+CD56-NKG2C+ T-cell subsets from fewer than 10 donors. Of the eight sequenced donors, seven were found to be HCMV-seropositive and one was found to be HCMV-seronegative. The study sequenced eight donors, all healthy volunteers chosen at random: three men and five women. Illumina HiSeq 2000/2500, MiSeq or NextSeq was used to sequence libraries as 2 x 150 bp reads.

TCRdb shows the sequencer as Illumina HiSeq 2000. 5'RACE template switching, by which a universal primer site and unique molecular identifiers were added, was used to make TCR beta cDNA libraries. Priming for cDNA synthesis came from the TCR beta constant segment, and two successive PCR amplification steps followed. On the study's bioinformatics: MIGEC was used to demultiplex reads and group the reads by UMI, and MiTCR was used to assemble and quantify clonotypes. Only TCR cDNA sequences supported by at least two reads were kept to exclude erroneous sequences. The tcR package was used for downstream repertoire analysis, and clonotypes were matched between fractions using CDR3 nucleotide sequence together with V segment. Antigen specificity was annotated against VDJdb with VDJmatch, allowing one amino acid substitution in CDR3. Based on TCRdb reprocessing of the reads, there is one entry per CDR3 protein sequence, and DNA is missing. TCRdb's processing, not the authors' own work, is the source of the V and J calls. The sample's clone listing holds more than 400,000 distinct CDR3 sequences. The ten largest clones take up less than 7.5% of the sample.

HCMV serostatus was determined by detecting HCMV-specific IgG in serum with a commercial ELISA kit. Peripheral blood mononuclear cells were isolated from blood by Ficoll density gradient centrifugation. A remark on this clonotype: The antigen it recognizes is unknown.

Findings and caveats that apply to the study as a whole: In several donors, the dominant CD3+CD56+NKG2C+ clonotypes ranked among the top 10 CD8+ clonotypes, making up about 1.0-7.5% of CD8+ T cells. Those dominant clonotypes were again the most abundant among CD3+CD56-NKG2C+ cells in a handful of donors, at about 28.3-65%. It remained unclear whether the expanded NKG2C-expressing T cell clones were specific for HCMV antigens.

The specimen was blood T cells: a sorted CD56 or NKG2C T cell subset, CD4+ or CD8+ T cells, or bulk PBMC T cells (not recorded which). The sequence derives from a woman between 18 and 69 years old in good health.

This receptor has the CDR3 CASSNPLVPGELFF. The rearranged segments are TRBV12-3 or TRBV12-4 and TRBJ2-2; TCRdb designates TRBD1, a call that cannot be tested without DNA. The CDR3 runs 14 amino acids, cysteine and phenylalanine included. No DNA sequence is on record.